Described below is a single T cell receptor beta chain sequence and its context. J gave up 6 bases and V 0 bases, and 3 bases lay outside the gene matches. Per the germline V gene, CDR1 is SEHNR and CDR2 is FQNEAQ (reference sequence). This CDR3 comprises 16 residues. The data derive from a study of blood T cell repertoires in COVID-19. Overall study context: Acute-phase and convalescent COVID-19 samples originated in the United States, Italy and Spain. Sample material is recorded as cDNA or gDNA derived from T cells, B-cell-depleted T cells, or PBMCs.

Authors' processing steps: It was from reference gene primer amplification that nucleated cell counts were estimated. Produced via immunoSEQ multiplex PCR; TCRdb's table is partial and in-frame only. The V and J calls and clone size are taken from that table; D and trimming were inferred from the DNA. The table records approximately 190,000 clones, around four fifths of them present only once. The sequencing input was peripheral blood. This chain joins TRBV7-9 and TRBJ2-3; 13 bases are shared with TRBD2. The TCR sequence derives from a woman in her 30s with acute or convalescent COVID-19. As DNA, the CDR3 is TGTGCCAGCAGCTTAGCCACTAGCGGGGGGGCGGATACGCAGTATTTT. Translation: CASSLATSGGADTQYF.